This is a list of T cell receptor beta chains from one sample in a study of response to subunit inactivated influenza vaccine. TCRdb called the RT-PCR reads again in MiXCR, with one record for every CDR3 protein. The repertoire holds hundreds of thousands of distinct CDR3 sequences, about 25% seen once, with under 2.5% in the top ten. The source was CD4+ T cells sorted from PBMCs, collected roughly 5 days after vaccination. Receptor source: a man aged 45-65 years who received an inactivated influenza vaccine. Each CDR3 is given with its conserved first and last residue. A D gene is named only where the DNA matches it firmly. Only part of the rows carry a size: once, few, many, or a class if the clone is expanded.

>-|TRBJ1-2|TRBV6-1|-
TGTGCCAGCAGCAGCGGGCGAGACTATGGCTACACCTTC
CASSSGRDYGYTF
>many|TRBJ2-5|TRBV20-1|TRBD2
TGCAGTGCTGGAGATAGCGGGGGGATCCAAGAGACCCAGTACTTC
CSAGDSGGIQETQYF
>few|TRBJ1-1|TRBV7-9|-
TGTGCCAGCAGCCCTACACCGGGGAACACTGAAGCTTTCTTT
CASSPTPGNTEAFF
>-|TRBJ2-4|TRBV5-6|-
TGTGCCAGCAGCTTAGGGGGGGAGAAAAACATTCAGTACTTC
CASSLGGEKNIQYF
>once|TRBJ1-4|TRBV7-9|TRBD1
TGTGCCAGCAGCTTAGCTCTCGGGACAGGGGTGGAAAAACTGTTTTTT
CASSLALGTGVEKLFF
>-|TRBJ2-3|TRBV20-1|-
TGCAGTGCTAGAGCCGTTTTGGAGGGAACCACAGATACGCAGTATTTT
CSARAVLEGTTDTQYF
>few|TRBJ1-5|TRBV9|-
TGTGCCAGCAGTGCGGACACCTCAGGGCAGCCCCAGCATTTT
CASSADTSGQPQHF
>-|TRBJ2-1|TRBV14|-
TGTGCCAGCAGCCAAGATGTCCGGACCACACCTTTAAATGAGCAGTTCTTC
CASSQDVRTTPLNEQFF
>few|TRBJ2-5|TRBV20-1|-
TGCAGTGCTAGAGATCTGCAGACAGTTCAAGAGACCCAGTACTTC
CSARDLQTVQETQYF
>-|TRBJ1-4|TRBV4-3|-
TGCGCCAGCAGCCAGGCCGGGACAACAACTAATGAAAAACTGTTTTTT
CASSQAGTTTNEKLFF
>-|TRBJ1-5|TRBV15|-
TGTGCCACCAGCAGAGATCCGGGGAGTAGCAATCAGCCCCAGCATTTT
CATSRDPGSSNQPQHF
>many|TRBJ1-1|TRBV5-5|-
TGTGCCAGCATCCAAAGAGGGATCAACACTGAAGCTTTCTTT
CASIQRGINTEAFF
>-|TRBJ2-7|TRBV9|-
TGTGCCAGCAGCGTCCGCCCCTCCTACGAGCAGTACTTC
CASSVRPSYEQYF
>-|TRBJ2-4|TRBV12-3/TRBV12-4|-
TGTGCCAGCAGTTTAAGCCGGAAAAACATTCAGTACTTC
CASSLSRKNIQYF
>-|TRBJ2-7|TRBV15|-
TGTGCCACCAGCACCCAAGGATTCTACGAGCGGTACTTC
CATSTQGFYERYF
>-|TRBJ2-7|TRBV5-1|-
TGCGCCAGCAGCTTGTCTTCGGGTTTCTACGAGCAGTACTTC
CASSLSSGFYEQYF
>few|TRBJ2-5|TRBV5-1|-
TGCGCCAGCAGCTTCGGACGTTCAAAGGAGACCCAGTACTTC
CASSFGRSKETQYF
>-|TRBJ2-3|TRBV24-1|TRBD1
TGTGCCACCAGTGCCCGCCGCCAACAGGGGATCACAGATACGCAGTATTTT
CATSARRQQGITDTQYF
>-|TRBJ1-2|TRBV7-9|TRBD1
TGTGCCAGCAGCTACAACCGGGACAGCGCTAACTATGGCTACACCTTC
CASSYNRDSANYGYTF
>-|TRBJ2-3|TRBV4-1|TRBD2
TGCGCCAGCAGCACCTTAGGGACTAGCGCCACTAGCACAGATACGCAGTATTTT
CASSTLGTSATSTDTQYF
>-|TRBJ2-5|TRBV10-3|TRBD1
TGTGCCATCAGTGTAGGGACAGGGGGTCGAGAGACCCAGTACTTC
CAISVGTGGRETQYF
>-|TRBJ2-1|TRBV10-2|TRBD2
TGCGCCAGCATAAGACTAGCGGGAGGAGTTGGGTCCTACAATGAGCAGTTCTTC
CASIRLAGGVGSYNEQFF
>-|TRBJ1-6|TRBV6-2/TRBV6-3|-
TGTGCCAGCCGAAGCTCAGAGTATTCACCCCTCCACTTT
CASRSSEYSPLHF
>few|TRBJ2-1|TRBV11-2|TRBD1
TGTGCCAGCAGCTTAGACGGGACAGGGGGCGACTCCTTC
CASSLDGTGGDSF
>-|TRBJ2-7|TRBV4-2|-
TGTGCCAGCAGCCAAGAAGTAACTTCGGGAAATCCCTACGAGCAGTACTTC
CASSQEVTSGNPYEQYF
>-|TRBJ1-1|TRBV20-1|-
TGCAGTGCTTTCGGACAGTTGGGAAATCGCGCTTTCTTT
CSAFGQLGNRAFF
>-|TRBJ2-1|TRBV29-1|-
TGCAGCGTTGGAGCCTACAGGGGAGGGAATGAGCAGTTCTTC
CSVGAYRGGNEQFF
>-|TRBJ2-2|TRBV23-1|-
TGCGCCATAAGTCAGCACACCGGGGAGCTGTTTTTT
CAISQHTGELFF
>few|TRBJ2-3|TRBV5-1|-
TGCGCCAGCAGCTTGGGGATAACGGTAGCGGATACGCAGTATTTT
CASSLGITVADTQYF
>few|TRBJ1-1|TRBV12-3/TRBV12-4|-
TGTGCCAGCAGCCCCTTCTCCTCTATGAACACTGAAGCTTTCTTT
CASSPFSSMNTEAFF
>-|TRBJ2-1|TRBV20-1|TRBD1
TGCAGTGCTAGAGAAAACCCCCGGGACAGGGGTTCCTACAATGAGCAGTTCTTC
CSARENPRDRGSYNEQFF
>few|TRBJ2-2|TRBV6-1|-
TGTGCCAGCCAGACCAGGGCAACCGGGGAGCTGTTTTTT
CASQTRATGELFF
>few|TRBJ2-7|TRBV5-1|TRBD1
TGCGCCAGCCGAAGCCGGGACAGAGTCTACGAGCAGTACTTC
CASRSRDRVYEQYF
>once|TRBJ2-3|TRBV20-1|-
TGCAGTGCTAGTCCGGCGGGATATAGCACAGATACGCAGTATTTT
CSASPAGYSTDTQYF
>many|TRBJ2-1|TRBV30|-
TGTGCCGCTTCCCGGGGGTACAATGAGCAGTTCTTC
CAASRGYNEQFF